This TCR beta chain was obtained from a study of PD-1 blockade in classical Hodgkin lymphoma. Only in-frame clones appear in the TCRdb table, and some are missing; sequencing was by immunoSEQ multiplex PCR. The data contain under 80,000 clones, 93% of them seen just once; the ten biggest clones take up roughly 2.7%. The CDR3 sequence is 17 residues long. Germline V lookup: CDR1 LGHNT, CDR2 FRNRAP. Trimming took 2 bases from V and 0 from J, leaving 14 bases between them. Time point indicated: newly diagnosed, previously untreated cHL patient sample. V and J are TRBV12-5 and TRBJ1-3; D may be TRBD1 (5 bases). The specimen sequenced was peripheral blood mononuclear cells (PBMCs). The sequence was collected from a human donor with classical Hodgkin lymphoma. Written as DNA, the CDR3 is TGTGCTAGTGGTTTGTCATTGGGGGGTCGCTCTGGAAACACCATATATTTT. It codes for CASGLSLGGRSGNTIYF.